The next 15 T cell receptor beta chains were all read from a single sample in a study of T cell clonality in common variable immunodeficiency. This table comes from immunoSEQ multiplex PCR, and its TCRdb copy is limited to in-frame clones, with some not included. This sample comprises 52,000 or so clones, none seen once only. The sample taken for sequencing was peripheral blood mononuclear cells. The receptor source for this set is a person aged 18 to 70 in good health.

Many counts were recorded for this clone. Read coverage stops 3 residues before the CDR3 terminus; the germline J gene supplies the remainder. The genes are TRBV9 and TRBJ2-3, with D maybe TRBD2 (6 bases). Per germline, CDR1 SGDLS and CDR2 YYNGEE. This CDR3 is built from 15 residues. V dropped 4 bases and J dropped 2 bases, with 14 bases sitting between them. Incomplete CDR3 DNA: TGTGCCAGCAGCCTCGGGACTGACCTCACAGATACG. Translating gives CASSLGTDLTDT. The whole CDR3 region reads CASSLGTDLTDTQYF. Together with reference TRBV9 and TRBJ2-3, the CDR3 gives the full variable domain: DSGVTQTPKHLITATGQRVTLRCSPRSGDLSVYWYQQSLDQGLQFLIQYYNGEERAKGNILERFSAQQFPDLHSELNLSSLELGDSALYFCASSLGTDLTDTQYFGPGTRLTVL.

This clone appeared many times. The sequence runs out 3 residues before the end of the CDR3; the remainder is reconstructed from the germline J gene. This rearrangement joins TRBV5-1 to TRBJ2-1, with a tentative D call TRBD2 (6 bases). Germline V gene lookup returns CDR1 SGHRS and CDR2 YFSETQ. Trimming took 4 bases from V and 6 from J, leaving 17 bases between them. The CDR3 length is 15 residues. The part of the CDR3 DNA that was read is TGCGCCAGCAGCCCGGGGGAGTACGGGTCCAATGAG. Translated, it gives CASSPGEYGSNE. In full, the CDR3 reads CASSPGEYGSNEQFF.

This clone showed up many times. The sequenced fragment ends 3 residues before the CDR3 boundary, so the rest is inferred from the germline J gene. This rearrangement joins TRBV4-1 to TRBJ1-4; no firm D call. V dropped 4 bases and J dropped 0 bases, with 9 bases sitting between them. Germline V gives CDR1 MGHRA, CDR2 YSYEKL. This CDR3 spans 15 amino acids. CDR3 amino acids: CASSPVPATNEKLFF. The CDR3 DNA, read in part, is TGCGCCAGCAGCCCCGTTCCGGCAACTAATGAAAAA.

In this sample, this clone turned up many times. The CDR3 is cut off 3 residues early in the read; its end comes from the germline J gene. This rearrangement joins TRBV7-2 to TRBJ2-3; no clear D. This CDR3 contains 13 residues. With 5 bases removed from V and 6 bases from J, the gap between germline ends came to 12 bases. Per germline, CDR1 SGHTA and CDR2 FQGNSA. Partial CDR3 DNA: TGTGCCAGCAGCCTCGTTTTGGCTGATACG. Translated, it gives CASSLVLADT. The complete CDR3 reads CASSLVLADTQYF.

This clone was detected many times. Read data end 3 residues before the CDR3 end; the end is taken from the germline J gene. V and J are TRBV11-2 and TRBJ2-2, with D possibly being TRBD1 (6 bases). V was pared by 1 base and J by 6 bases, with 9 bases between. Germline CDR1 reads SGHAT; CDR2 reads FQNNGV. The CDR3 runs to 14 residues. The CDR3 DNA, read in part, is TGTGCCAGCAGCTTAGGGCAGGGGTCCGGGGAG. Translation gives CASSLGQGSGE. The whole CDR3 is CASSLGQGSGELFF.

This clone was seen ten or more times. The CDR3 end falls 3 residues outside the read, so it is completed with the germline J gene. The V gene is TRBV2, the J gene TRBJ2-3, with D maybe TRBD2 (5 bases). Germline V gene data show CDR1 as SNHLY and CDR2 as FYNNEI. The CDR3 runs to 13 residues. This chain's CDR3 is CATTKDWQETQYF. The CDR3 DNA, read in part, is TGTGCCACCACTAAGGACTGGCAAGAGACG.

This clone occurred many times. Read coverage stops 3 residues before the CDR3 terminus; the germline J gene supplies the remainder. The chain couples TRBV12-3 or TRBV12-4 to TRBJ2-3; D not certain. The V end was cut by 4 bases, the J end by 1 base, with 3 bases between. This CDR3 is 12 amino acids long. The CDR3 loop reads CASSSGTDTQYF. CDR3 DNA, as far as it was read: TGTGCCAGCAGTTCTGGCACAGATACG.

This clone occurred many times. The CDR3 goes on 3 residues after the read ends, and that part is filled in from the germline J gene. This chain links TRBV5-6 with TRBJ2-2, with D unresolved. The germline CDR1 and CDR2 sequences are SGHDT and YYEEEE. CDR3 length: 15 amino acids. The CDR3 protein is CASSQTVRQDEKLFF. CDR3 DNA, as far as it was read: TGTGCCAGCAGCCAAACCGTCAGGCAGGATGAAAAG. The full variable domain, with the rest looked up from reference TRBV5-6 and TRBJ2-2, is DAGVTQSPTHLIKTRGQQVTLRCSPKSGHDTVSWYQQALGQGPQFIFQYYEEEERQRGNFPDRFSGHQFPNYSSELNVNALLLGDSALYLCASSQTVRQDEKLFFGEGSRLTVL.

A few counts support this clone. The CDR3 extends 3 residues past the end of the read, so its final part is completed from the germline J gene. The chain employs TRBV7-6 and TRBJ2-2; D ambiguous. Germline V CDR1 and CDR2: SGHVS, FNYEAQ. The CDR3 covers 16 residues. Partial CDR3 DNA: TGTGCCAGCAGCTTAGATATAGGAGCAACTAATGAAAAG. This translates into CASSLDIGATNEK. The CDR3 as a whole reads CASSLDIGATNEKLFF.

This clone showed up many times. The missing CDR3 end, 3 residues past where the read stops, is filled in from the germline J gene. The chain combines TRBV10-3 with TRBJ2-2, with 11 bases fitting TRBD2. From germline, CDR1 is ENHRY and CDR2 SYGVKD. The CDR3 runs 15 residues. V lost 7 bases and J lost 4; bases outside the gene matches: 5. CDR3 sequence reads: CAITSLAGGTGELFF. The part of the CDR3 DNA that was read is TGTGCCATCACTTCTCTAGCGGGGGGCACCGGGGAG.

This clone was seen at least ten times. The read gets to within 3 residues of the CDR3 end, and the germline J gene fills in the rest. This CDR3 is also generated by other DNA sequences in the sample. This sequence joins TRBV5-1 and TRBJ2-5, with a weak D call TRBD1 (7 bases). Trimming took off 2 bases at V and 4 bases at J, with 12 bases between the two ends. CDR3 length: 14 amino acids. Germline CDR1 is SGHRS and CDR2 is YFSETQ. The part of the CDR3 DNA that was read is TGCGCCAGCAGCTTCGGACAGGAGGGAGAGACC. Translated, it gives CASSFGQEGET. The entire CDR3 protein reads CASSFGQEGETQYF.

This clone was observed a handful of times. A read error is possible here, since a much larger clone lies one base away. The CDR3 extends 3 residues past the end of the read, so its final part is completed from the germline J gene. V usage is TRBV19 and J usage is TRBJ2-3; no firm D call. In germline, CDR1 is LNHDA, CDR2 SQIVND (reference sequence). CDR3 length: 14 residues. The CDR3 here is CASSSKTLSQPQYF. CDR3 bases read: TGTGCCAGTAGTTCGAAGACATTGAGTCAGCCG.

This clone was recorded a few times. The CDR3 goes on 3 residues after the read ends, and that part is filled in from the germline J gene. V and J are TRBV6-1 and TRBJ1-2; maybe TRBD1 (5 bases). The CDR3 has 16 residues. Germline V gives CDR1 MNHNS, CDR2 SASEGT. This CDR3 is CASSGLGTGVYYDYTF. Incomplete CDR3 DNA: TGTGCCAGCAGTGGACTCGGGACGGGGGTGTACTACGAC.

This clone was counted between two and nine times. At one end, the junction sequence differs from germline, possibly due to a read error. Read data end 3 residues before the CDR3 end; the end is taken from the germline J gene. The gene calls are TRBV2 and TRBJ1-2; tentative D call: TRBD1 (5 bases). Germline V gene sequence: CDR1 SNHLY, CDR2 FYNNEI. There are 15 residues in the CDR3. This CDR3 reads CASRRTSGGFYDYTF. The sequenced CDR3 bases are TGTGCCAGCAGACGGACTAGCGGGGGGTTCTATGAC.

This clone was seen a few times. This may arise from a read error, as a much more abundant clone is one base away. The read terminates 3 residues ahead of where the CDR3 ends, so the germline J gene completes it. Other DNA sequences from this sample encode an identical CDR3 as well. The chain recombines TRBV2 with TRBJ1-3; 7 nucleotides line up with TRBD1. The germline V gene encodes CDR1 SNHLY and CDR2 FYNNEI. The CDR3 sequence is 14 residues long. The CDR3 here is CASRSTGVGNTIYF. The part of the CDR3 DNA that was read is TGTGCCAGCAGATCTACAGGGGTTGGAAACACA.